Sequencing of this TCR beta chain was carried out in a study of blood T cell repertoires in COVID-19. In the study overall: The study drew acute and convalescent COVID-19 samples from the United States, Italy and Spain.

TCRdb's table, derived via immunoSEQ multiplex PCR, lists solely in-frame clones and lacks some. Among about 46,000 clones listed, more than 75% were seen once. V lost 4 bases to trimming and J lost 5 bases, with 24 bases between them. This CDR3 has 18 amino acids. Germline V gene lookup returns CDR1 SGDLS and CDR2 YYNGEE. The specimen sequenced was peripheral blood. This clonotype was obtained from a man over 45 with active COVID-19. The chain is built from TRBV9 and TRBJ2-2; weak D call: TRBD1 (6 bases). The CDR3, as DNA: TGTGCCAGCAGCCTGCACCCTGCCGGGTCCCAGGGGACCGGGGAGCTGTTTTTT. This encodes CASSLHPAGSQGTGELFF.